Below, 30 T cell receptor beta chains from the same sample are listed, as sequenced in a study of blood T cell repertoires in COVID-19. Assay used: immunoSEQ multiplex PCR; TCRdb lists only in-frame clones, some missing. The sample lists approximately 210,000 clones; approximately 88% were seen once. Sequenced sample: PBMCs or T cells enriched from blood (not recorded which). Every receptor here comes from a woman younger than 35 who had recovered from COVID-19.

The J gene is TRBJ2-3, the V gene TRBV4-1; no clear D. V was pared by 3 bases and J by 7 bases, with 8 bases between. The germline CDR1 and CDR2 sequences are MGHRA and YSYEKL. This CDR3 is 12 amino acids long. The CDR3 DNA reads TGCGCCAGCAGCCAGCAGTCGAATACGCAGTATTTT. Protein sequence: CASSQQSNTQYF.

V usage is TRBV29-1 and J usage is TRBJ1-2; 7 nucleotides align to TRBD1. The CDR3 has 11 residues. Germline CDR1 SQVTM, CDR2 ANQGSEA. J gave up 5 bases and V 8 bases, and 5 bases lay outside the gene matches. CDR3 in DNA: TGCAGCTCCGACAGGGATTATGGCTACACCTTC. Translation gives CSSDRDYGYTF.

The V call is TRBV9, the J call TRBJ2-1, with 9 bases lining up with TRBD2. Germline V gene data show CDR1 as SGDLS and CDR2 as YYNGEE. V dropped 0 bases and J dropped 9; count of bases not matched to a gene: 13. The CDR3 sequence is 17 residues long. Here the CDR3 reads CASSVGRNAGGIIEQFF. Written as DNA, the CDR3 is TGTGCCAGCAGCGTAGGGAGAAACGCGGGGGGGATTATTGAGCAGTTCTTC.

CDR3 sequence reads: CSVRPRGSNTGELFF. The CDR3 DNA reads TGCAGCGTGCGCCCCAGGGGCTCCAACACCGGGGAGCTGTTTTTT. J is TRBJ2-2 and V is TRBV29-1; a possible D gene is TRBD1 (6 bases). Germline V CDR1 and CDR2: SQVTM, ANQGSEA. The CDR3 is 15 amino acids. With 6 bases removed from V and 2 bases from J, the gap between germline ends came to 16 bases.

The J gene is TRBJ1-2, the V gene TRBV29-1; possibly TRBD1 for D (5 bases). V was trimmed by 4 bases and J by 6 bases, leaving 12 bases between them. In germline, CDR1 is SQVTM, CDR2 ANQGSEA. The CDR3 spans 12 residues. This CDR3 reads CSVAPPTDGYTF. In nucleotides, the CDR3 is TGCAGCGTTGCCCCTCCGACAGATGGCTACACCTTC.

The chain is built from TRBV24-1 and TRBJ2-7; D not resolved. Per the germline V gene, CDR1 is KGHDR and CDR2 is SFDVKD. V was shortened by 2 bases and J by 6 bases, with 4 bases between the two germline ends. The CDR3 loop spans 11 amino acids. For the CDR3, the DNA is TGTGCCACCAGTGATTCGGTCGAGCAGTACTTC. Protein product: CATSDSVEQYF.

The J gene is TRBJ1-2, the V gene TRBV6-1, with D hard to call. Trimming left V 2 bases short and J 4 bases short, with 11 bases between. Germline CDR1 MNHNS, CDR2 SASEGT. The CDR3 covers 14 residues. The CDR3 loop reads CASSEREGGYGYTF. The CDR3 DNA reads TGTGCCAGCAGTGAACGGGAAGGTGGCTATGGCTACACCTTC.

This chain connects TRBV24-1 to TRBJ2-3, with TRBD2 matching over 12 bases. Trimming removed 3 bases from V and 3 bases from J; junction bases left unmatched: 9. Germline-derived CDR1 and CDR2 are KGHDR and SFDVKD. The length of the CDR3 is 18 residues. This chain's CDR3 is CATSDTSTSGGPTDTQYF. CDR3 coding DNA: TGTGCCACCAGTGATACGTCCACTAGCGGGGGGCCTACAGATACGCAGTATTTT.

This clone was seen once. The chain carries TRBV29-1 and TRBJ1-4; 7 bases line up with TRBD1. In germline, CDR1 is SQVTM, CDR2 ANQGSEA. This CDR3 comprises 13 residues. V dropped 6 bases and J dropped 6; count of bases not matched to a gene: 7. The chain's CDR3 is CSVKTGFDEKLFF. The CDR3 nucleotides are TGCAGCGTGAAGACAGGGTTTGATGAAAAACTGTTTTTT.

The chain employs TRBV28 and TRBJ1-1, with D maybe TRBD1 (6 bases). Trimming took 5 bases from V and 1 from J, leaving 14 bases between them. The CDR3 totals 15 residues. Per the germline V gene, CDR1 is MDHEN and CDR2 is SYDVKM. The DNA of the CDR3 is TGTGCCAGCAGTATTAACAGGGTCGGGAACACTGAAGCTTTCTTT. Its protein is CASSINRVGNTEAFF.

The chain carries TRBV18 and TRBJ1-1, with D uncertain. Trimming cost V 3 bases and J 0 bases, with 11 bases left between them. The CDR3 sequence is 15 residues long. Germline-derived CDR1 and CDR2 are KGHSH and LQKENI. The CDR3 nucleotides are TGTGCCAGCTCACCGCCAGGTCTCATGAACACTGAAGCTTTCTTT. Translation: CASSPPGLMNTEAFF.

V gene TRBV5-1 combines with J gene TRBJ2-4; weak D call: TRBD2 (5 bases). Per germline, CDR1 SGHRS and CDR2 YFSETQ. The V gene lost 0 bases and the J gene lost 2 bases, with 12 bases spanning the gap. The CDR3 runs 16 residues. For the CDR3, the DNA is TGCGCCAGCAGCTTGGAACGGGGTATACCCAAAAACATTCAGTACTTC. Translation: CASSLERGIPKNIQYF.

The chain joins TRBV5-1 to TRBJ1-2, with 12 bases identical to TRBD1. The CDR3 extends over 18 amino acids. Germline V gene sequence: CDR1 SGHRS, CDR2 YFSETQ. J was trimmed by 2 bases and V by 0 bases; bases with no gene match: 8. CDR3 coding DNA: TGCGCCAGCAGCTTGGCCCCCGGGACAGGGGGCGGGAACTATGGCTACACCTTC. Its protein is CASSLAPGTGGGNYGYTF.

The CDR3 DNA sequence: TGTGCCAGCAGCTTGGAGGCTAGCGGGGTTGCCGAGCAGTACTTC. Translation: CASSLEASGVAEQYF. The chain couples TRBV5-5 to TRBJ2-7; 9 bases map to TRBD2. The germline CDR1 and CDR2 sequences are SGHKS and YYEKEE (reference sequence). This CDR3 contains 15 residues. Trimming removed 0 bases from V and 6 bases from J; junction bases left unmatched: 7.

The chain is built from TRBV5-5 and TRBJ2-1; 8 bases align to TRBD2. CDR3 length: 15 amino acids. CDR1 is SGHKS, CDR2 YYEKEE, per germline (reference sequence). The trim removed 4 bases at V and 3 bases at J, leaving 6 bases unmatched. CDR3 loop: CASSLSGDLYNEQFF. The CDR3 nucleotides read TGTGCCAGCAGCCTTAGCGGGGATCTCTACAATGAGCAGTTCTTC.

This chain's CDR3 is CASSPWSPESGAFF. CDR3 DNA sequence: TGTGCCAGCAGCCCTTGGAGTCCAGAATCGGGAGCTTTCTTT. The genes are TRBV12-1 and TRBJ1-1. TRBV12-1 is noted as a pseudogene. The CDR3 consists of 14 residues.

The V and J genes are TRBV5-1 and TRBJ1-4; D remains unclear. There are 18 residues in the CDR3. Germline V gene lookup returns CDR1 SGHRS and CDR2 YFSETQ. Trimming took off 1 base at V and 3 bases at J, with 19 bases between the two ends. The CDR3 DNA reads as TGCGCCAGCAGCTTGCGTGGGGTGGGAGTTGGGGCTAATGAAAAACTGTTTTTT. It encodes CASSLRGVGVGANEKLFF. The variable domain in full, with the rest retrieved from reference TRBV5-1 and TRBJ1-4, is KAGVTQTPRYLIKTRGQQVTLSCSPISGHRSVSWYQQTPGQGLQFLFEYFSETQRNKGNFPGRFSGRQFSNSRSEMNVSTLELGDSALYLCASSLRGVGVGANEKLFFGSGTQLSVL.

The chain recombines TRBV5-1 with TRBJ2-2, with TRBD2 matching 7 bases. CDR1 and CDR2 (germline): SGHRS, YFSETQ. The CDR3 covers 14 residues. V shed 0 bases and J 5 bases; nucleotides not matched to a gene: 1. The CDR3 bases are TGCGCCAGCAGCTTGGGCGGGGGAACCGGGGAGCTGTTTTTT. Translation gives CASSLGGGTGELFF. The entire variable domain, with the rest obtained from reference TRBV5-1 and TRBJ2-2, is as follows: KAGVTQTPRYLIKTRGQQVTLSCSPISGHRSVSWYQQTPGQGLQFLFEYFSETQRNKGNFPGRFSGRQFSNSRSEMNVSTLELGDSALYLCASSLGGGTGELFFGEGSRLTVL.

The chain uses TRBV7-6 and TRBJ1-5; D is undetermined. Per the germline V gene, CDR1 is SGHVS and CDR2 is FNYEAQ. This CDR3 has 13 residues. V lost 2 bases and J lost 2, with 4 bases in between. CDR3 bases: TGTGCCAGCAGCTTACAGGGCAATCAGCCCCAGCATTTT. Protein: CASSLQGNQPQHF. Looking up the rest from reference TRBV7-6 and TRBJ1-5 gives the full variable domain: GAGVSQSPRYKVTKRGQDVALRCDPISGHVSLYWYRQALGQGPEFLTYFNYEAQQDKSGLPNDRFSAERPEGSISTLTIQRTEQRDSAMYRCASSLQGNQPQHFGDGTRLSIL.

V is TRBV9 and J is TRBJ1-1; a possible D gene is TRBD1 (5 bases). Germline V gene lookup returns CDR1 SGDLS and CDR2 YYNGEE. With 1 base removed from V and 6 bases from J, the gap between germline ends came to 16 bases. The CDR3 length is 15 residues. The CDR3, as DNA: TGTGCCAGCAGCGTACGACAGTGGGGGGGGTCTGAAGCTTTCTTT. Protein: CASSVRQWGGSEAFF.

The chain combines TRBV5-6 with TRBJ1-3; D is ambiguous. Germline CDR1 is SGHDT and CDR2 is YYEEEE. The germline V and J ends were trimmed by 1 base and 0 bases, with 5 bases remaining between them. The CDR3 has 14 residues. CDR3 amino acids: CASSLLSSGNTIYF. CDR3 DNA: TGTGCCAGCAGCTTGTTGAGCTCTGGAAACACCATATATTTT. The variable domain in full, completed from reference TRBV5-6 and TRBJ1-3, reads DAGVTQSPTHLIKTRGQQVTLRCSPKSGHDTVSWYQQALGQGPQFIFQYYEEEERQRGNFPDRFSGHQFPNYSSELNVNALLLGDSALYLCASSLLSSGNTIYFGEGSWLTVV.

The chain recombines TRBV5-4 with TRBJ1-2, with D possibly matching TRBD1 (5 bases). Deletions cut 2 bases from V and 2 bases from J, with 7 bases between. Germline values: CDR1 SGHNT, CDR2 YYREEE (reference sequence). The CDR3 sequence is 13 residues long. CDR3: CASSLPGNYGYTF. DNA of the CDR3: TGTGCCAGCAGCTTACCAGGGAACTATGGCTACACCTTC.

The chain links TRBV14 to TRBJ1-1; D remains unclear. The CDR3 has 14 amino acids. Per germline, CDR1 SGHDN and CDR2 FVKESK. V was cut by 3 bases and J by 4 bases, with 12 bases left in between. The CDR3 sequence: CASSHSRELTEAFF. CDR3 DNA sequence: TGTGCCAGCAGCCACTCGAGGGAACTCACTGAAGCTTTCTTT.

This clone was observed at least ten times. The V call is TRBV2, the J call TRBJ2-3, with 9 bases aligning to TRBD2. This CDR3 contains 17 residues. The V gene's germline CDR1 is SNHLY and CDR2 FYNNEI. Trimming at V came to 9 bases and at J to 5 bases, leaving 18 bases not matched to a gene. The CDR3 nucleotides read TGTGCCAGTATGAGTCAGCGGCGGCGGGGGGGCGGAGATACGCAGTATTTT. Translation: CASMSQRRRGGGDTQYF.

The V gene is TRBV18, the J gene TRBJ1-5; tentatively, D is TRBD1 (5 bases). V was trimmed by 1 base and J by 1 base, leaving 11 bases between them. The germline V gene has CDR1 KGHSH and CDR2 LQKENI. The CDR3 is 16 residues long. CDR3 sequence (DNA): TGTGCCAGCTCACCACTTGAAGGGGCCAGCAATCAGCCCCAGCATTTT. Protein: CASSPLEGASNQPQHF.

The chain carries TRBV5-8 and TRBJ1-1; TRBD1 might be the D (6 bases). Germline CDR1 and CDR2: SGHTS and YDEGEE. Trimming shortened V by 1 base and J by 2 bases, and 18 bases separated the two germline ends. CDR3 length: 17 residues. CDR3 sequence (DNA): TGTGCCAGCAGCTTGCCAGCCCATGGACAGCTCAACACTGAAGCTTTCTTT. Translating it yields CASSLPAHGQLNTEAFF.

J is TRBJ1-4 and V is TRBV19; D not certain. The germline CDR1 and CDR2 sequences are LNHDA and SQIVND (reference sequence). Trimming stripped 6 bases from V and 7 bases from J, with 15 bases between. The CDR3 spans 14 residues. CDR3: CASSLTKASEKLFF. In DNA, the CDR3 is TGTGCCAGTAGCTTGACGAAAGCGAGTGAAAAACTGTTTTTT.

The chain recombines TRBV6-2 or TRBV6-3 with TRBJ2-1; possibly TRBD2 for D (7 bases). Trimming removed 6 bases at V and 4 bases at J, with 19 bases between. The CDR3 is made up of 16 amino acids. Germline CDR1 reads MNHEY; CDR2 reads SVGEGT. CDR3 residues: CASSPRGGARYNEQFF. The CDR3 region has the DNA TGTGCCAGCAGCCCTAGGGGGGGGGCGCGTTACAATGAGCAGTTCTTC.

V is TRBV28 and J is TRBJ2-1; 10 bases agree with TRBD2. Germline V lookup: CDR1 MDHEN, CDR2 SYDVKM. V lost 2 bases, J lost 9 bases, and 4 bases stayed unmatched. The CDR3 covers 14 residues. CDR3 loop: CASSLLAGAGEQFF. CDR3 bases: TGTGCCAGCAGTTTACTAGCGGGGGCAGGTGAGCAGTTCTTC.

The V call is TRBV19, the J call TRBJ1-1; 12 positions match TRBD1. The CDR3 has 17 residues. CDR1 LNHDA and CDR2 SQIVND come from the germline V gene (reference sequence). With 3 bases clipped from V and 0 bases from J, the junction kept 5 bases outside the gene matches. The CDR3 reads CASSMGQGAVMNTEAFF. The CDR3 coding sequence is TGTGCCAGTAGTATGGGACAGGGGGCCGTCATGAACACTGAAGCTTTCTTT.